These T cell receptor beta chains were read from a single sample in a study of breast tumors, draining lymph nodes, adjacent tissues. In TCRdb, the multiplex PCR reads were re-called with MiXCR into one record per CDR3 protein. Of some 120,000 distinct CDR3 sequences in the sample, 21% were seen once. Sequenced: axillary lymph node tissue. These receptors all stem from a female donor with breast cancer. Some clones in this sample may be carry-over from other donors' samples. Both conserved end residues are part of each CDR3. Each record gives: CDR3 DNA, CDR3 protein, V gene, D gene, clone size, J gene. A D gene is named only where the DNA matches it firmly. Size is stated for part of the rows, as once, few or many counts, or as a class when the clone is expanded.

CDR3 DNA: TGTGCCAGCAGTTGGGGACAGGGAGAGACCCAGTACTTC
CDR3 protein: CASSWGQGETQYF
V gene: TRBV2
D gene: TRBD1
clone size: many
J gene: TRBJ2-5

CDR3 DNA: TGTGCCAGCAGCCAAGTTCCTGGGGGGCGGGTTTCTGGAAACACCATATATTTT
CDR3 protein: CASSQVPGGRVSGNTIYF
V gene: TRBV3-1
D gene: NA
clone size: many
J gene: TRBJ1-3

CDR3 DNA: TGTGCCAGCAGTGAAGCCAGGGAAAGCTCTGGAAACACCATATATTTT
CDR3 protein: CASSEARESSGNTIYF
V gene: TRBV6-1
D gene: NA
clone size: many
J gene: TRBJ1-3

CDR3 DNA: TGTGCCAGCAGCTTATCCGGGTATGGCTACACCTTC
CDR3 protein: CASSLSGYGYTF
V gene: TRBV11-2
D gene: NA
clone size: many
J gene: TRBJ1-2

CDR3 DNA: TGTGCCAGCAGTGAGAAGCTGACCTCCTACAATGAGCAGTTCTTC
CDR3 protein: CASSEKLTSYNEQFF
V gene: TRBV2
D gene: NA
clone size: many
J gene: TRBJ2-1

CDR3 DNA: TGTGCCAGCAGCGAAAGACAGGGGTCCCTTGGTGGGGCCAACGTCCTGACTTTC
CDR3 protein: CASSERQGSLGGANVLTF
V gene: TRBV7-8
D gene: TRBD1
clone size: many
J gene: TRBJ2-6

CDR3 DNA: TGTGCCGGCAGCCAGGGGGTCCAGGAGACCCAGTACTTC
CDR3 protein: CAGSQGVQETQYF
V gene: TRBV14
D gene: TRBD1
clone size: NA
J gene: TRBJ2-5

CDR3 DNA: TGTGCCAGCAGCTTAGGGGACAGGGTTGGCTACACCTTC
CDR3 protein: CASSLGDRVGYTF
V gene: TRBV11-3
D gene: TRBD1
clone size: many
J gene: TRBJ1-2

CDR3 DNA: TGCAGTGCTAGAGACGGACAGCCCTATGGCTACACCTTC
CDR3 protein: CSARDGQPYGYTF
V gene: TRBV20-1
D gene: NA
clone size: many
J gene: TRBJ1-2

CDR3 DNA: TGTGCCACCAGTGACCCCTCCTGGGAGGGGGGAGACAATGAGCAGTTCTTC
CDR3 protein: CATSDPSWEGGDNEQFF
V gene: TRBV24-1
D gene: NA
clone size: many
J gene: TRBJ2-1

CDR3 DNA: TGTGCCAGCAGCGGGGACGGACAGGGTCAAGAGACCCAGTACTTC
CDR3 protein: CASSGDGQGQETQYF
V gene: TRBV2
D gene: TRBD1
clone size: many
J gene: TRBJ2-5

CDR3 DNA: TGTGCCAGCAGTGAATGGGGAGGGCAGGTACCCTCTGGAAACACCATATATTTT
CDR3 protein: CASSEWGGQVPSGNTIYF
V gene: TRBV2
D gene: NA
clone size: many
J gene: TRBJ1-3

CDR3 DNA: TGTGCCACCAGTGCCTTGGGACAGGGGTTTGCCGATACGCAGTATTTT
CDR3 protein: CATSALGQGFADTQYF
V gene: TRBV24-1
D gene: TRBD1
clone size: many
J gene: TRBJ2-3

CDR3 DNA: TGTGCCAGCAGTAAAGCGGGACAGCTTAATGTGGATGGCTACACCTTC
CDR3 protein: CASSKAGQLNVDGYTF
V gene: TRBV6-2/TRBV6-3
D gene: TRBD1
clone size: NA
J gene: TRBJ1-2

CDR3 DNA: TGTGCCAGTAGTTCACCCCGGGCCCACACCGGGGAGCTGTTTTTT
CDR3 protein: CASSSPRAHTGELFF
V gene: TRBV19
D gene: NA
clone size: NA
J gene: TRBJ2-2

CDR3 DNA: TGTGCCAGCAGTGAAGCAGCACTAGCGGTTTTTGTTGGTACGCAGTATTTT
CDR3 protein: CASSEAALAVFVGTQYF
V gene: TRBV6-1
D gene: TRBD2
clone size: many
J gene: TRBJ2-3

CDR3 DNA: TGTGCCAGTAGCATGGGGGGGAGCTCCTACAATGAGCAGTTCTTC
CDR3 protein: CASSMGGSSYNEQFF
V gene: TRBV19
D gene: TRBD2
clone size: many
J gene: TRBJ2-1